These T cell receptor beta chains were read from a single sample in a study of blood T cell repertoires in COVID-19. The repertoire was sequenced with immunoSEQ multiplex PCR; TCRdb's copy has only in-frame clones and lacks some. The sample includes over 90,000 clones, 75% to 90% of them seen just once. Material: peripheral blood. The receptor source for this set is a human donor in a cohort sampled during active COVID-19. CDR3s include the opening cysteine and the closing phenylalanine or tryptophan. Fields, in order: J gene, V gene, clone size, D gene, CDR3 protein, CDR3 DNA. The D gene is left open where the match is weak. Clone sizes are given selectively: once, few, many, or a class where the clone is expanded.

J gene: TRBJ1-2; V gene: TRBV28; clone size: -; D gene: -; CDR3 protein: CASSLRQANYGYTF; CDR3 DNA: TGTGCCAGCAGTCTCAGACAGGCTAACTATGGCTACACCTTC
J gene: TRBJ2-2; V gene: TRBV3-1/TRBV3-2; clone size: -; D gene: -; CDR3 protein: CASSHRGNTGELFF; CDR3 DNA: TGTGCCAGCAGCCATAGGGGAAACACCGGGGAGCTGTTTTTT
J gene: TRBJ2-2; V gene: TRBV5-6; clone size: -; D gene: TRBD2; CDR3 protein: CASSLWIGRADTGELFF; CDR3 DNA: TGTGCCAGCAGCTTGTGGATCGGGAGGGCGGACACCGGGGAGCTGTTTTTT
J gene: TRBJ1-2; V gene: TRBV24-1; clone size: -; D gene: TRBD1; CDR3 protein: CATSGATGGWYGYTF; CDR3 DNA: TGTGCCACCAGTGGCGCCACAGGGGGCTGGTATGGCTACACCTTC
J gene: TRBJ1-2; V gene: TRBV4-3; clone size: -; D gene: -; CDR3 protein: CASSHQARGQVGYGYTF; CDR3 DNA: TGCGCCAGCAGCCACCAGGCCAGGGGCCAAGTCGGCTATGGCTACACCTTC
J gene: TRBJ2-5; V gene: TRBV7-8; clone size: few; D gene: -; CDR3 protein: CASSLGASKETQYF; CDR3 DNA: TGTGCCAGCAGCTTAGGAGCTTCGAAAGAGACCCAGTACTTC
J gene: TRBJ1-1; V gene: TRBV3-1/TRBV3-2; clone size: -; D gene: -; CDR3 protein: CASTPGWGWVGGDTEAFF; CDR3 DNA: TGTGCCAGCACCCCCGGGTGGGGGTGGGTGGGGGGTGACACTGAAGCTTTCTTT
J gene: TRBJ2-7; V gene: TRBV11-2; clone size: few; D gene: TRBD2; CDR3 protein: CASSPREGSYEQYF; CDR3 DNA: TGTGCCAGCAGCCCTAGGGAGGGTTCCTACGAGCAGTACTTC
J gene: TRBJ2-2; V gene: TRBV18; clone size: -; D gene: TRBD2; CDR3 protein: CASSPTGGEYTGELFF; CDR3 DNA: TGTGCCAGCTCACCGACCGGGGGGGAATACACCGGGGAGCTGTTTTTT
J gene: TRBJ2-5; V gene: TRBV11-3; clone size: -; D gene: TRBD1; CDR3 protein: CASSEDRGRETQYF; CDR3 DNA: TGTGCCAGCAGCGAGGACAGGGGGCGGGAGACCCAGTACTTC
J gene: TRBJ2-2; V gene: TRBV11-2; clone size: -; D gene: TRBD2; CDR3 protein: CASRKPGGLNTGELFF; CDR3 DNA: TGTGCCAGCAGGAAACCCGGGGGGTTGAACACCGGGGAGCTGTTTTTT
J gene: TRBJ1-6; V gene: TRBV2; clone size: -; D gene: TRBD1; CDR3 protein: CASSATGSYNSPLHF; CDR3 DNA: TGTGCCAGCAGTGCGACAGGGTCCTATAATTCACCCCTCCACTTT
J gene: TRBJ1-1; V gene: TRBV16; clone size: -; D gene: TRBD1; CDR3 protein: CASSPHQGQGAHTEAFF; CDR3 DNA: TGTGCCAGCAGCCCCCACCAGGGACAGGGGGCGCACACTGAAGCTTTCTTT
J gene: TRBJ1-2; V gene: TRBV7-2; clone size: -; D gene: -; CDR3 protein: CASSFRVDYGYTF; CDR3 DNA: TGTGCCAGCAGCTTCCGGGTTGACTATGGCTACACCTTC
J gene: TRBJ2-3; V gene: TRBV11-3; clone size: once; D gene: -; CDR3 protein: CASSPTGYTQYF; CDR3 DNA: TGTGCCAGCAGCCCGACTGGATATACGCAGTATTTT
J gene: TRBJ2-7; V gene: TRBV28; clone size: -; D gene: -; CDR3 protein: CASRTRRGYEQYF; CDR3 DNA: TGTGCCAGCAGAACGCGGCGGGGTTACGAGCAGTACTTC
J gene: TRBJ2-1; V gene: TRBV7-2; clone size: -; D gene: -; CDR3 protein: CASSLARGSYNEQFF; CDR3 DNA: TGTGCCAGCAGCTTAGCCCGCGGCTCCTACAATGAGCAGTTCTTC
J gene: TRBJ1-1; V gene: TRBV4-1; clone size: -; D gene: -; CDR3 protein: CASTPIQGSTEAFF; CDR3 DNA: TGCGCCAGCACCCCGATACAGGGTAGTACTGAAGCTTTCTTT
J gene: TRBJ2-3; V gene: TRBV24-1; clone size: -; D gene: -; CDR3 protein: CATSQGGTDTQYF; CDR3 DNA: TGTGCCACCAGTCAGGGTGGCACAGATACGCAGTATTTT
J gene: TRBJ2-4; V gene: TRBV15; clone size: -; D gene: -; CDR3 protein: CATSLPGGAKNIQYF; CDR3 DNA: TGTGCCACCAGCTTGCCCGGGGGAGCCAAAAACATTCAGTACTTC
J gene: TRBJ2-1; V gene: TRBV11-3; clone size: -; D gene: TRBD2; CDR3 protein: CASSLDRLAGYNEQFF; CDR3 DNA: TGTGCCAGCAGCTTAGATCGACTAGCGGGGTACAATGAGCAGTTCTTC
J gene: TRBJ1-4; V gene: TRBV15; clone size: -; D gene: -; CDR3 protein: CATSTRYYATNEKLFF; CDR3 DNA: TGTGCCACCAGCACTAGGTATTATGCAACTAATGAAAAACTGTTTTTT
J gene: TRBJ2-4; V gene: TRBV5-1; clone size: -; D gene: TRBD1; CDR3 protein: CASSLGPRNRGAKNIQYF; CDR3 DNA: TGCGCCAGCAGCTTGGGACCCCGGAACAGGGGCGCCAAAAACATTCAGTACTTC
J gene: TRBJ1-5; V gene: TRBV2; clone size: -; D gene: -; CDR3 protein: CASSEQGSYQPQHF; CDR3 DNA: TGTGCCAGCAGTGAACAGGGGTCCTATCAGCCCCAGCATTTT
J gene: TRBJ2-1; V gene: TRBV5-1; clone size: -; D gene: TRBD2; CDR3 protein: CASSLTLAGGPNEQFF; CDR3 DNA: TGCGCCAGCAGCTTGACTCTAGCGGGGGGGCCCAATGAGCAGTTCTTC
J gene: TRBJ2-3; V gene: TRBV6-1; clone size: -; D gene: -; CDR3 protein: CASSELMSGLAQYF; CDR3 DNA: TGTGCCAGCAGTGAATTGATGAGCGGGTTGGCGCAGTATTTT
J gene: TRBJ2-6; V gene: TRBV28; clone size: few; D gene: TRBD2; CDR3 protein: CASSLRGAGANVLTF; CDR3 DNA: TGTGCCAGCAGTTTACGGGGGGCTGGGGCCAACGTCCTGACTTTC
J gene: TRBJ1-5; V gene: TRBV27; clone size: -; D gene: TRBD1; CDR3 protein: CASSLFPGTVDNQPQHF; CDR3 DNA: TGTGCCAGCAGTTTATTTCCCGGGACAGTGGACAATCAGCCCCAGCATTTT
J gene: TRBJ1-1; V gene: TRBV4-3; clone size: -; D gene: -; CDR3 protein: CASSQVVGVNTEAFF; CDR3 DNA: TGCGCCAGCAGCCAAGTGGTAGGGGTGAACACTGAAGCTTTCTTT
J gene: TRBJ1-3; V gene: TRBV7-9; clone size: -; D gene: -; CDR3 protein: CASSGLRYSSSGNTIYF; CDR3 DNA: TGTGCCAGCAGCGGTTTGCGGTATTCGTCCTCTGGAAACACCATATATTTT
J gene: TRBJ2-5; V gene: TRBV19; clone size: -; D gene: -; CDR3 protein: CASSWRINQETQYF; CDR3 DNA: TGTGCCAGTAGTTGGCGGATAAACCAAGAGACCCAGTACTTC
J gene: TRBJ2-5; V gene: TRBV18; clone size: -; D gene: -; CDR3 protein: CASSDGGTQYF; CDR3 DNA: TGTGCCAGCTCCGACGGAGGGACCCAGTACTTC
J gene: TRBJ2-5; V gene: TRBV3-1/TRBV3-2; clone size: -; D gene: -; CDR3 protein: CASSPRLTAQETQYF; CDR3 DNA: TGTGCCAGCAGCCCCCGTCTGACTGCCCAAGAGACCCAGTACTTC
J gene: TRBJ1-4; V gene: TRBV5-6; clone size: -; D gene: TRBD1; CDR3 protein: CASSPGTGTATNEKLFF; CDR3 DNA: TGTGCCAGCAGCCCGGGGACAGGGACTGCAACTAATGAAAAACTGTTTTTT
J gene: TRBJ2-3; V gene: TRBV3-1/TRBV3-2; clone size: -; D gene: TRBD2; CDR3 protein: CASSGERGGSTDTQYF; CDR3 DNA: TGTGCCAGCAGCGGTGAGCGGGGGGGAAGCACAGATACGCAGTATTTT
J gene: TRBJ1-3; V gene: TRBV3-1/TRBV3-2; clone size: -; D gene: -; CDR3 protein: CASSQAPGTIYF; CDR3 DNA: TGTGCCAGCAGCCAGGCCCCGGGCACCATATATTTT
J gene: TRBJ2-7; V gene: TRBV27; clone size: -; D gene: -; CDR3 protein: CASSFVRAGEQYF; CDR3 DNA: TGTGCCAGCAGTTTCGTCAGGGCCGGCGAGCAGTACTTC
J gene: TRBJ1-4; V gene: TRBV12-3/TRBV12-4; clone size: once; D gene: -; CDR3 protein: CASSLYEKLFF; CDR3 DNA: TGTGCCAGCAGCCTCTATGAAAAACTGTTTTTT
J gene: TRBJ2-5; V gene: TRBV11-3; clone size: -; D gene: TRBD1; CDR3 protein: CASSFSDRGRGGGETQYF; CDR3 DNA: TGTGCCAGCAGCTTTTCCGACAGGGGAAGAGGTGGGGGAGAGACCCAGTACTTC
J gene: TRBJ1-4; V gene: TRBV7-2; clone size: once; D gene: TRBD1; CDR3 protein: CASSLDAAGTGNEKLFF; CDR3 DNA: TGTGCCAGCAGCTTAGACGCCGCCGGGACAGGGAATGAAAAACTGTTTTTT
J gene: TRBJ2-1; V gene: TRBV3-1/TRBV3-2; clone size: -; D gene: -; CDR3 protein: CASSELKPGSKQFF; CDR3 DNA: TGTGCCAGCAGCGAACTTAAACCCGGGTCGAAGCAGTTCTTC
J gene: TRBJ1-1; V gene: TRBV5-1; clone size: -; D gene: TRBD1; CDR3 protein: CASSLLTGWNTEAFF; CDR3 DNA: TGCGCCAGCAGCTTACTGACAGGGTGGAACACTGAAGCTTTCTTT
J gene: TRBJ2-7; V gene: TRBV5-1; clone size: -; D gene: -; CDR3 protein: CASSRPSYEQYF; CDR3 DNA: TGCGCCAGCAGCCGCCCCAGCTACGAGCAGTACTTC
J gene: TRBJ2-3; V gene: TRBV2; clone size: once; D gene: TRBD1; CDR3 protein: CASGKQGATSDTQYF; CDR3 DNA: TGTGCCAGCGGGAAACAGGGGGCTACGTCAGATACGCAGTATTTT
J gene: TRBJ1-1; V gene: TRBV27; clone size: -; D gene: -; CDR3 protein: CASSLTLGGGSTEAFF; CDR3 DNA: TGTGCCAGCAGTTTAACGTTGGGGGGTGGATCCACTGAAGCTTTCTTT